This T cell receptor (beta chain) was sequenced in a study of blood T cell repertoires in COVID-19. About the study: Italy, Spain and the United States were the sources of the convalescent and acute COVID-19 samples.

Generated by immunoSEQ multiplex PCR, the TCRdb table keeps only in-frame clones and is missing some. The sample yields tens of thousands of clones, 86% seen once. This clone was detected a few times. The CDR3 length is 14 residues. V lost 9 bases and J lost 3, with 17 bases in between. CDR1 and CDR2 (germline): SNHLY, FYNNEI. The V gene is TRBV2, the J gene TRBJ1-1; the D gene is possibly TRBD1 (5 bases). The TCR originated in a man in his forties with COVID-19, enrolled during active disease. Sequenced sample: peripheral blood. CDR3 region: CARRARGDDTEAFF. CDR3 in DNA: TGTGCCAGACGAGCTCGGGGGGATGACACTGAAGCTTTCTTT.